This TCR beta chain was observed in a study of blood T cell repertoires in COVID-19. As for the study in general: T cells, B-cell-depleted T cells, or PBMCs provided the cDNA or gDNA that served as material.

Participants reported their clinical history, and cohort assignment relied on those reports. Profiled with immunoSEQ multiplex PCR; TCRdb holds only in-frame clones, not every one. The sample has under 300,000 clones; about 90% are singletons. Germline-derived CDR1 and CDR2 are SGHRS and YFSETQ. The CDR3 runs 13 residues. The V end was cut by 2 bases, the J end by 2 bases, with 7 bases between. The receptor was isolated from a woman aged 40 to 49 who had been exposed to COVID-19. J is TRBJ2-5 and V is TRBV5-1, with no clear D. Source material: PBMCs or T cells enriched from blood (not recorded which). In nucleotides, the CDR3 is TGCGCCAGCAGCTTATTACTACAAGAGACCCAGTACTTC. Amino acid sequence: CASSLLLQETQYF.